This T cell receptor beta chain was sequenced during a study of T cell responses to AZD1222 COVID-19 vaccine. Overall study results and limits: Reports say nearly half of spike-specific TCRs go after unmutated variant regions. Across the whole spike, CD4 TCRs peaked at regions 160-218 and 743-854. The study found Spike-specific TCR breadth and depth rose after two AZD1222 doses.

This clone has a handful of counts. Its antigen is not known. Generated by immunoSEQ multiplex PCR, the TCRdb table keeps only in-frame clones and is missing some. The sample lists fewer than 200,000 clones, approximately 91% seen once, with about 1.7% in the top ten. The CDR3 sequence is 14 residues long. Germline-derived CDR1 and CDR2 are KGHSH and LQKENI. V lost 2 bases and J lost 5, with 12 bases in between. The clonotype was recovered from an adult who received the AZD1222 COVID-19 vaccine. Sequencing was performed on peripheral blood, taken 28 days after the second AZD1222 dose. V gene TRBV18 combines with J gene TRBJ1-2, with D perhaps matching TRBD1 (6 bases). The CDR3 DNA is TGTGCCAGCTCACCAGATTCAGGGGTATATGGCTACACCTTC. This translates into CASSPDSGVYGYTF.